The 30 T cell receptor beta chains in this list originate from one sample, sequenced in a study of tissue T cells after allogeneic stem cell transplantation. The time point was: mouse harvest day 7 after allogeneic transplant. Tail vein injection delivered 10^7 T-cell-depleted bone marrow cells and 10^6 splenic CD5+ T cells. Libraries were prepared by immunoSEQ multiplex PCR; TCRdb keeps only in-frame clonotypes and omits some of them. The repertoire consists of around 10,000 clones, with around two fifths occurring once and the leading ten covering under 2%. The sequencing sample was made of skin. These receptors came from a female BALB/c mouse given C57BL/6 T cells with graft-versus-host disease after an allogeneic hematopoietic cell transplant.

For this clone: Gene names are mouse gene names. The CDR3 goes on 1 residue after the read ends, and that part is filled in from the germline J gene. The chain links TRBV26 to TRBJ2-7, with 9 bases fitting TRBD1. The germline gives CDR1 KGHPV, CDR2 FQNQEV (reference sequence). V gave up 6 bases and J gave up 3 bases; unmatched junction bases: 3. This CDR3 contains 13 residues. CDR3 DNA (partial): TGTGCCAGCAGCAGACAGGGGGGCTATGAACAGTAC. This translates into CASSRQGGYEQY. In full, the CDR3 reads CASSRQGGYEQYF. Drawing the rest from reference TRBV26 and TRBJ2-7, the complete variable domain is NSKVIQTPRYLVKGQGQKAKMRCIPEKGHPVVFWYQQNKNNEFKFLINFQNQEVLQQIDMTEKRFSAECPSNSPCSLEIQSSEAGDSALYLCASSRQGGYEQYFGPGTRLTVL.

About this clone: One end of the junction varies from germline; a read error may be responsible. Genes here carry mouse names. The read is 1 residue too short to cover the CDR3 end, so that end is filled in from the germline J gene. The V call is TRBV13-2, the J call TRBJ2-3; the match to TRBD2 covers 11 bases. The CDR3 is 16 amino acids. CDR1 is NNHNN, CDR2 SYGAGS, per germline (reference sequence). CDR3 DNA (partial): TGTGCCCGCGGGGGGAGGGGACTGGGGGTTGCAGAAACGCTGTAT. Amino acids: CARGGRGLGVAETLY. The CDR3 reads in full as CARGGRGLGVAETLYF.

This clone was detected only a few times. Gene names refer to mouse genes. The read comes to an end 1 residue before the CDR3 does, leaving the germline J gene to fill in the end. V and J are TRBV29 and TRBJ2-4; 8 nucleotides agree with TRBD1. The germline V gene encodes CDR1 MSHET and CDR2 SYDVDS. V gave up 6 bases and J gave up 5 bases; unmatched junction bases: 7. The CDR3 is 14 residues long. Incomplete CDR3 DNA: TGTGCTAGCAGCTACAGGGGGAAAGGAAACACCTTGTAC. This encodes CASSYRGKGNTLY. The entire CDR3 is CASSYRGKGNTLYF.

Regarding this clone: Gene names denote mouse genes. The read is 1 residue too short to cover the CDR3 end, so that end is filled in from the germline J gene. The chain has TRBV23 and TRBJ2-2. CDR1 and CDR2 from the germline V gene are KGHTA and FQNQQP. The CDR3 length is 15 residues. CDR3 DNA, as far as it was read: TGCTCCAGCAGTCAATCGGGAGGGGCCACCGGGCAGCTCTAC. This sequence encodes CSSSQSGGATGQLY. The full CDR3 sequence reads CSSSQSGGATGQLYF.

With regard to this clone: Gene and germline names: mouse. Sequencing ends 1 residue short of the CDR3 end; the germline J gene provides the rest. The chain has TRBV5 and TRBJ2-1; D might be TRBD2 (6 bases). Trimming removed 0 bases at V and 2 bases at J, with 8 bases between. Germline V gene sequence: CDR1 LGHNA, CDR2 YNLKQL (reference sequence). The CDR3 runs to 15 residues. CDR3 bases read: TGTGCCAGCAGCCAAGAGCGGGGGGACTATGCTGAGCAGTTC. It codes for CASSQERGDYAEQF. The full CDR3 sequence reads CASSQERGDYAEQFF.

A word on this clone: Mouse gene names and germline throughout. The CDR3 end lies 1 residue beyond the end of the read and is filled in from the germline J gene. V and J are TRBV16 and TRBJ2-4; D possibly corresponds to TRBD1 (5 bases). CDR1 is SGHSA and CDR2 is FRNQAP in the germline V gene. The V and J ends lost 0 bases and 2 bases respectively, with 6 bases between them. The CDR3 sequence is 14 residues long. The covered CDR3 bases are TGTGCAAGCAGCTTAGAAGGGGTTCAAAACACCTTGTAC. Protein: CASSLEGVQNTLY. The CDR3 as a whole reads CASSLEGVQNTLYF.

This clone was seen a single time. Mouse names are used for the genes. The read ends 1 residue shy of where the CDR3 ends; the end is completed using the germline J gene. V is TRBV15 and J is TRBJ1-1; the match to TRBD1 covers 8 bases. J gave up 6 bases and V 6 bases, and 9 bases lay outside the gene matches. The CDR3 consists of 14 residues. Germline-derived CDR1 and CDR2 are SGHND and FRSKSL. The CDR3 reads CASRLGRGPPEVFF. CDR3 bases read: TGTGCCAGCAGGCTAGGCAGGGGGCCCCCAGAAGTCTTC.

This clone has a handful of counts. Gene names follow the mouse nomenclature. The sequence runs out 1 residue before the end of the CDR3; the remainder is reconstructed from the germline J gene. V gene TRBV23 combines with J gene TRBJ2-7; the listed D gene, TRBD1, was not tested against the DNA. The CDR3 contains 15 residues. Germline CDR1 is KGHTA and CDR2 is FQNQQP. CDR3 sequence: CSSSQSPGGSYEQYF. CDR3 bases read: TGCTCCAGCAGTCAATCGCCAGGGGGCTCCTATGAACAGTAC.

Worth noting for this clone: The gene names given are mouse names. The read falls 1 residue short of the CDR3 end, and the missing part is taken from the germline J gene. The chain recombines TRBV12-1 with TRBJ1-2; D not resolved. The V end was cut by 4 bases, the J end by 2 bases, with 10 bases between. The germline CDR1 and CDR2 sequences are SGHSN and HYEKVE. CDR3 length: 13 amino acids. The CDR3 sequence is CASSPGVNSDYTF. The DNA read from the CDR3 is TGTGCCAGCTCCCCCGGGGTCAACTCCGACTACACC.

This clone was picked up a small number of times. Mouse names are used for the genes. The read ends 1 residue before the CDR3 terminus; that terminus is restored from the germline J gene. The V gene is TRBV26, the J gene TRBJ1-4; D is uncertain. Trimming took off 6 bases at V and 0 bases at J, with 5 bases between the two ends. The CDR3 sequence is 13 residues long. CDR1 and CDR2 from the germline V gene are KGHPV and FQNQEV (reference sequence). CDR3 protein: CASRPISNERLFF. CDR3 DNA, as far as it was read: TGTGCCAGCAGGCCGATTTCCAACGAAAGATTATTT.

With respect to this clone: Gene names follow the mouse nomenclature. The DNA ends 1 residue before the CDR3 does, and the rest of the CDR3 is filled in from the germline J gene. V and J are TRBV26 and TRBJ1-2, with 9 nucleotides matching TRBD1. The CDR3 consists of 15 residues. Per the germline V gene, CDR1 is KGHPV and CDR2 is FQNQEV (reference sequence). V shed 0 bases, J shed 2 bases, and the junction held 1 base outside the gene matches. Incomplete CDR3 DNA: TGTGCCAGCAGTCTGTCCGGGACAGGGAACTCCGACTACACC. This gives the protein CASSLSGTGNSDYT. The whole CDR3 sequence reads CASSLSGTGNSDYTF.

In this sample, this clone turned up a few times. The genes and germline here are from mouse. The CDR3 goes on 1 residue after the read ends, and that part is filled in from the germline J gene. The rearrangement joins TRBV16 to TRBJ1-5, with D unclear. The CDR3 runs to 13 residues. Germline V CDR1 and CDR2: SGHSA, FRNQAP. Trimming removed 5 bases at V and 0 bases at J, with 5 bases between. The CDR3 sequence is CASSPNNNQAPLF. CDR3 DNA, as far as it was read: TGTGCAAGCAGCCCCAATAACAACCAGGCTCCGCTT.

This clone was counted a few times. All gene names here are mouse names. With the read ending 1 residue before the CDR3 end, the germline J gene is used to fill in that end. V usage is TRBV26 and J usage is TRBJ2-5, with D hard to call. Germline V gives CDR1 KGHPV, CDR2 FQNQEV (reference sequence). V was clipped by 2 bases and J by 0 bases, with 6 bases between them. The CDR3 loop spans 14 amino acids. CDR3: CASSLEVNQDTQYF. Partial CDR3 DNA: TGTGCCAGCAGTCTGGAGGTTAACCAAGACACCCAGTAC.

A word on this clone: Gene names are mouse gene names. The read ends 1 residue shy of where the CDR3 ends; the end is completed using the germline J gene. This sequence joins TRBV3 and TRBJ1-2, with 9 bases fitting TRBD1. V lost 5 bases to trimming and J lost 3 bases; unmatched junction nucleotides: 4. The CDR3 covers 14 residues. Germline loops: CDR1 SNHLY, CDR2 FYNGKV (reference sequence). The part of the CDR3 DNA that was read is TGTGCCAGCAGCCCGGACAGGGGTTACTCCGACTACACC. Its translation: CASSPDRGYSDYT. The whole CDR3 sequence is CASSPDRGYSDYTF. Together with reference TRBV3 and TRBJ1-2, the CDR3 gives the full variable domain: GPKVLQIPSHQIIDMGQMVTLNCDPVSNHLYFYWYKQILGQQMEFLVNFYNGKVMEKSKLFKDQFSVERPDGSYFTLKIQPTALEDSAVYFCASSPDRGYSDYTFGSGTRLLVI.

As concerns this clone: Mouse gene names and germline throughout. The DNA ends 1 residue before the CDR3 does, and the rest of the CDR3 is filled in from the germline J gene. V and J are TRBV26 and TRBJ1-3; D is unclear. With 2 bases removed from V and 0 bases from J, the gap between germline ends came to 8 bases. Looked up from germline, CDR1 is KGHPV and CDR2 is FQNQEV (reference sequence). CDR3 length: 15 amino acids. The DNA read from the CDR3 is TGTGCCAGCAGTCTGGACGGCGATTCTGGAAATACGCTCTAT. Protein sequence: CASSLDGDSGNTLY. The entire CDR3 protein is CASSLDGDSGNTLYF.

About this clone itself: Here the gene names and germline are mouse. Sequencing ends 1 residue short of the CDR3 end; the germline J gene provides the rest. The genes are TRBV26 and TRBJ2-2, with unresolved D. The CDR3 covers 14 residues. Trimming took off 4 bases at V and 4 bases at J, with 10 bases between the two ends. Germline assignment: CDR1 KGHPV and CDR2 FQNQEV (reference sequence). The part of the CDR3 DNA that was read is TGTGCCAGCAGTCCCGCCGGGAGCACCGGGCAGCTCTAC. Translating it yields CASSPAGSTGQLY. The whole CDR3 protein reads CASSPAGSTGQLYF.

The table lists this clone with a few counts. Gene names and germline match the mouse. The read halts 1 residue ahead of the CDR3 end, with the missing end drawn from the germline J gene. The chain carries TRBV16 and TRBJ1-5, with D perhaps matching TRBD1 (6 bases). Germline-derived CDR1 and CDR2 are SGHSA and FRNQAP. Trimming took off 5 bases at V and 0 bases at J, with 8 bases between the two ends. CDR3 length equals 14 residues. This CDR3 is CASSRTVNNQAPLF. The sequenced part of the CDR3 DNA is TGTGCAAGCAGCAGGACAGTTAACAACCAGGCTCCGCTT.

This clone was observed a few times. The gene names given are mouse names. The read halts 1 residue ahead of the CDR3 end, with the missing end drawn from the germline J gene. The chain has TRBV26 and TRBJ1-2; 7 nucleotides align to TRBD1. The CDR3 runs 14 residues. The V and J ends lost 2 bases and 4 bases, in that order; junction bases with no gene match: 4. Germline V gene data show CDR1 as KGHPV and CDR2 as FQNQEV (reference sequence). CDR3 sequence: CASSLRQGPSDYTF. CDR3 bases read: TGTGCCAGCAGTCTGCGACAGGGACCCTCCGACTACACC.

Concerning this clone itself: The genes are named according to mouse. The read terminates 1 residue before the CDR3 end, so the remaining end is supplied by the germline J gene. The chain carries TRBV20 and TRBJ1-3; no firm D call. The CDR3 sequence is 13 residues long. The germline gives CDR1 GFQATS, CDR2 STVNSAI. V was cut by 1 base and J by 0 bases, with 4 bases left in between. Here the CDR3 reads CGARVASGNTLYF. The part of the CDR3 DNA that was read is TGTGGTGCTAGGGTGGCTTCTGGAAATACGCTCTAT. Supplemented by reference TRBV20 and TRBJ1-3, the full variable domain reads GALVYQYPRRTICKSGTSMRMECQAVGFQATSVAWYRQSPQKTFELIALSTVNSAIKYEQNFTQEKFPISHPNLSFSSMTVLNAYLEDRGLYLCGARVASGNTLYFGEGSRLIVV.

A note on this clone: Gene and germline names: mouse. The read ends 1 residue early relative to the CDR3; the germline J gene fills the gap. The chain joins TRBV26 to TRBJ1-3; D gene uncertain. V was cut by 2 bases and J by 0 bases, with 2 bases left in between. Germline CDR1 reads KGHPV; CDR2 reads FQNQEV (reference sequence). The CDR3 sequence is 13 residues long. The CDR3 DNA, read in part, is TGTGCCAGCAGTCTGGATTCTGGAAATACGCTCTAT. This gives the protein CASSLDSGNTLY. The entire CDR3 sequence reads CASSLDSGNTLYF.

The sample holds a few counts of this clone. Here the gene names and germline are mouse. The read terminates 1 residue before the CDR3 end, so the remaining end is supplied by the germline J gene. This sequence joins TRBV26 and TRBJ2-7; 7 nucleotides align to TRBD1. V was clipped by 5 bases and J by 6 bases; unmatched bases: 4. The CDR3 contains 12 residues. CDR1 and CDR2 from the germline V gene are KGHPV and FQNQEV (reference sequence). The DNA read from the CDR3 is TGTGCCAGCAGTTTTGACAGGGTTGAACAGTAC. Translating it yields CASSFDRVEQY. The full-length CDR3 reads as CASSFDRVEQYF.

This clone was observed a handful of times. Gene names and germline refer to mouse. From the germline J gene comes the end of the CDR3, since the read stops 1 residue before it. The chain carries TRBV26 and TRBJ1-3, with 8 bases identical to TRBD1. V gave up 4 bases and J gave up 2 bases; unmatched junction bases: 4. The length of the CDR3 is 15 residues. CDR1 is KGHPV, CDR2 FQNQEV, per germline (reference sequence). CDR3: CASSPQGAAGNTLYF. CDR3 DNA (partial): TGTGCCAGCAGTCCTCAGGGGGCGGCTGGAAATACGCTCTAT.

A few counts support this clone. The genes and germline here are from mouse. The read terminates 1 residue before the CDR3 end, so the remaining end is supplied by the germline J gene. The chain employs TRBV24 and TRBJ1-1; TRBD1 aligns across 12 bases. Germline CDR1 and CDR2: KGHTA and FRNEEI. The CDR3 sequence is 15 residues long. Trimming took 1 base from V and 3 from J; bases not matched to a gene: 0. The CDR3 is CASSLWDRGHTEVFF. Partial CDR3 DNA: TGTGCCAGCAGTCTGTGGGACAGGGGGCACACAGAAGTCTTC.

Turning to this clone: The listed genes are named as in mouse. CDR3 bases read: TGTGCCAGCAGCCCCTCCTGGGGGGGAGAACAGTAC. Protein product: CASSPSWGGEQY. The CDR3 as a whole reads CASSPSWGGEQYF. The chain employs TRBV3 and TRBJ2-7; TRBD2 matches 9 bases. The read terminates 1 residue before the CDR3 end, so the remaining end is supplied by the germline J gene. Germline trimming cut 5 bases from V and 7 bases from J; bases unmatched to any gene: 6. In germline, CDR1 is SNHLY, CDR2 FYNGKV (reference sequence). This CDR3 spans 13 amino acids.

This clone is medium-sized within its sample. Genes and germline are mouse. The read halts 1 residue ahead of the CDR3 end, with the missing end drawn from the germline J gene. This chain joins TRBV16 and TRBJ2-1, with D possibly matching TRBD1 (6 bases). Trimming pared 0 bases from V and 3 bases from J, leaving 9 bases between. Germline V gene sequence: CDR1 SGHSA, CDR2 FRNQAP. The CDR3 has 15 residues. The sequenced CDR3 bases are TGTGCAAGCAGCTTAGAGGGACACCCCTATGCTGAGCAGTTC. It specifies CASSLEGHPYAEQF. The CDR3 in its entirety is CASSLEGHPYAEQFF.

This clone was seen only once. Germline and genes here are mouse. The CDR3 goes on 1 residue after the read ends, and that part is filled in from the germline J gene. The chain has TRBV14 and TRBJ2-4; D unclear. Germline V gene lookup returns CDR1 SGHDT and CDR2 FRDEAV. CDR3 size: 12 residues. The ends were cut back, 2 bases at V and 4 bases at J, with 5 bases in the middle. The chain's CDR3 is CASSLGENTLYF. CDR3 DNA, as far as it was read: TGTGCCAGCAGTTTAGGAGAAAACACCTTGTAC.

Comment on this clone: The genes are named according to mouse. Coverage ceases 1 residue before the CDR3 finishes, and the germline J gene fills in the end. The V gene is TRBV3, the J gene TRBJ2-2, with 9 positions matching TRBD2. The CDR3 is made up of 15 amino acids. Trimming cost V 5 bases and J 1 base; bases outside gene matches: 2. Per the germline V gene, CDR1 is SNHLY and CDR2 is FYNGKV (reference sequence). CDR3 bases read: TGTGCCAGCAGCCGACTGGGGGAAAACACCGGGCAGCTCTAC. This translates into CASSRLGENTGQLY. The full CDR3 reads CASSRLGENTGQLYF.

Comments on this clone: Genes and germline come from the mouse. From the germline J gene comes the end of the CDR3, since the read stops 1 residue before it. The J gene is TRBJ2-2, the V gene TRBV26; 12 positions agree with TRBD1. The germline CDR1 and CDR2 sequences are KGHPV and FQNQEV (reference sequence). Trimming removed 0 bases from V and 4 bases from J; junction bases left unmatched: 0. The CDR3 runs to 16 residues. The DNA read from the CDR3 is TGTGCCAGCAGTCTGTCGGGACAGGGGGCCACCGGGCAGCTCTAC. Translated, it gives CASSLSGQGATGQLY. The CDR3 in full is CASSLSGQGATGQLYF.

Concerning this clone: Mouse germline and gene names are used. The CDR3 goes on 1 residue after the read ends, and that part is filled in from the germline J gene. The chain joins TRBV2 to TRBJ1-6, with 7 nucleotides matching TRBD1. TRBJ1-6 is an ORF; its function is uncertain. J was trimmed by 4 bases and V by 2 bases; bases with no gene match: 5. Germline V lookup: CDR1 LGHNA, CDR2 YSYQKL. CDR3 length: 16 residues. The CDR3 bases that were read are TGTGCCAGCAGCCAACCCCCGGGACAGTATAATTCGCCCCTCTAC. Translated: CASSQPPGQYNSPLY. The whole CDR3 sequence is CASSQPPGQYNSPLYF.

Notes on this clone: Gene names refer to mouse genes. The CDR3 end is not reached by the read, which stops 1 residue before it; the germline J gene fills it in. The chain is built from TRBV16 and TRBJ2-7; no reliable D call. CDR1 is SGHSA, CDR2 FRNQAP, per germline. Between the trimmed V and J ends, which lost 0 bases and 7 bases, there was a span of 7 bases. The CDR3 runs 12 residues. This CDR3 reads CASSLDRMEQYF. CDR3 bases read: TGTGCAAGCAGCTTAGATCGGATGGAACAGTAC. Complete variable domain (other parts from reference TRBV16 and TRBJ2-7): NAGVIQTPRHKVTGKGQEATLWCEPISGHSAVFWYRQTIVQGLEFLTYFRNQAPIDDSGMPKERFSAQMPNQSHSTLKIQSTQPQDSAVYLCASSLDRMEQYFGPGTRLTVL.